This T cell receptor (beta chain) is from a study of blood T cell repertoires in COVID-19. Study-level information: In each case, the material was cDNA or gDNA derived from T cells, B-cell-depleted T cells, or PBMCs.

The authors' processing: Estimation of nucleated cell counts was performed using reference gene primer amplification. Sequencing was performed with immunoSEQ multiplex PCR; in TCRdb, only in-frame clones are kept and a portion is missing. The V and J calls and clone size come from that table; D and trimming were worked out from the DNA. The data show 40,000 to 50,000 clones, 80% to 90% seen once. The sequenced sample was peripheral blood. The sequence derives from a human donor in a cohort sampled during active COVID-19.

This CDR3 reads CASSDIAGTYNEQFF. The CDR3, as DNA: TGTGCCAGCAGTGATATAGCGGGGACCTACAATGAGCAGTTCTTC. V is TRBV6-1 and J is TRBJ2-1, with 8 bases matching TRBD2. V gave up 3 bases and J gave up 2 bases; unmatched junction bases: 3. This CDR3 is built from 15 residues. The germline V gene has CDR1 MNHNS and CDR2 SASEGT.